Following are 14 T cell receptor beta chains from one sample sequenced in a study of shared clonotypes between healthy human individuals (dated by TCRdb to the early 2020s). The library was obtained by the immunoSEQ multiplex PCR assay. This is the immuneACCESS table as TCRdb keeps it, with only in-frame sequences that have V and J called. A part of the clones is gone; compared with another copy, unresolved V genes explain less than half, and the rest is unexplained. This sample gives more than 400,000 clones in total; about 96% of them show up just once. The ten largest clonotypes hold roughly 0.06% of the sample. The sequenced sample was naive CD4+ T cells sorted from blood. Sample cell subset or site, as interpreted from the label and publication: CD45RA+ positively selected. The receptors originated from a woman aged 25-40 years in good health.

The CDR3 region is CASSPGQGALGANVLTF. As DNA, the CDR3 is TGTGCCAGCAGCCCGGGACAGGGGGCGCTTGGGGCCAACGTCCTGACTTTC. The chain employs TRBV7-9 and TRBJ2-6, with 12 bases fitting TRBD1. The CDR3 is made up of 17 amino acids. After removal of 5 bases from V and 3 bases from J, the junction contained 5 bases not matched to a gene. Per germline, CDR1 SEHNR and CDR2 FQNEAQ (reference sequence).

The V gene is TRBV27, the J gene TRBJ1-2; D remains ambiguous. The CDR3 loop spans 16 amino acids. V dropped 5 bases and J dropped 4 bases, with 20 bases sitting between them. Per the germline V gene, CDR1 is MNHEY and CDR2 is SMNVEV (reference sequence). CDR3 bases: TGTGCCAGCAGTACAACTTCGGAAGGCAGGACCTATGGCTACACCTTC. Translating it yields CASSTTSEGRTYGYTF.

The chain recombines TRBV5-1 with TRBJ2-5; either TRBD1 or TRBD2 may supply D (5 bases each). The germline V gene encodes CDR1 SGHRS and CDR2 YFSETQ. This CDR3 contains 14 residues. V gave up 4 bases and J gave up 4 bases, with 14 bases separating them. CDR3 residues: CASSQGPTAETQYF. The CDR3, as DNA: TGCGCCAGCAGCCAGGGACCGACAGCAGAGACCCAGTACTTC.

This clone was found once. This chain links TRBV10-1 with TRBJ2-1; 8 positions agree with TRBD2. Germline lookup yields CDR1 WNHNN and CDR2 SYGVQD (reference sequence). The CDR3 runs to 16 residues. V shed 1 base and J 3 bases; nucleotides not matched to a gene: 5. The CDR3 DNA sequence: TGCGCCAGCAGTGAGTGGGCGGGAGGTAACTACAATGAGCAGTTCTTC. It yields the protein CASSEWAGGNYNEQFF.

The CDR3 protein is CAWDTGKGFHEQYF. The CDR3 coding sequence is TGTGCCTGGGATACCGGGAAGGGATTCCACGAGCAGTACTTC. V gene TRBV30 combines with J gene TRBJ2-7, with a weak D call TRBD2 (5 bases). From germline, CDR1 is GTSNPN and CDR2 SVGIG (reference sequence). Trimming took 5 bases from V and 5 from J, leaving 19 bases between them. The CDR3 loop spans 14 amino acids.

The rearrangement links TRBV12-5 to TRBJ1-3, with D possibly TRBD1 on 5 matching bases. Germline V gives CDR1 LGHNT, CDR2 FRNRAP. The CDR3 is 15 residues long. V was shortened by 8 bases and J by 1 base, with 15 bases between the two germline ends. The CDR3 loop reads CASRLGVSSGNTIYF. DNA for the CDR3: TGTGCTAGTCGGTTAGGGGTAAGTTCTGGAAACACCATATATTTT.

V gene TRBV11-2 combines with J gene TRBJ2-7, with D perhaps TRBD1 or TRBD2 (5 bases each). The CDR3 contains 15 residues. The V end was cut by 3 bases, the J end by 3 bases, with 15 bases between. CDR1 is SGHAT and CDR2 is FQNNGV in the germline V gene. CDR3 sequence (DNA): TGTGCCAGCAGCTTGATGGGGACGGACGGCTACGAGCAGTACTTC. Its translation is CASSLMGTDGYEQYF.

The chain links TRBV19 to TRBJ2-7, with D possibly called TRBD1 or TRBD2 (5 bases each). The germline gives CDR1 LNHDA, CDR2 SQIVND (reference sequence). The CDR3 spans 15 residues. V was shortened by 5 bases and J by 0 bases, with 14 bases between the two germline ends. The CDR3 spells CASSGRGDSSYEQYF. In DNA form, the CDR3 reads TGTGCCAGTAGTGGCCGAGGGGATAGCTCCTACGAGCAGTACTTC.

The CDR3 coding sequence is TGTGCCAGCAGCTTAGCGACCGCGACAAGCATCATATATTTT. Protein: CASSLATATSIIYF. This chain uses TRBV7-9 with TRBJ1-3; D unresolved. Germline-derived CDR1 and CDR2 are SEHNR and FQNEAQ (reference sequence). The CDR3 contains 14 residues. V lost 0 bases and J 12 bases, leaving 15 bases between the germline ends.

As DNA, the CDR3 is TGTGCCAGCAGTTTAACTAGCGGGAGTAACACCGGGGAGCTGTTTTTT. Encoded protein: CASSLTSGSNTGELFF. The chain uses TRBV28 and TRBJ2-2; 11 bases agree with TRBD2. The length of the CDR3 is 16 residues. CDR1 and CDR2 from the germline V gene are MDHEN and SYDVKM. J lost 2 bases, V lost 2 bases, and 1 base had no gene match.

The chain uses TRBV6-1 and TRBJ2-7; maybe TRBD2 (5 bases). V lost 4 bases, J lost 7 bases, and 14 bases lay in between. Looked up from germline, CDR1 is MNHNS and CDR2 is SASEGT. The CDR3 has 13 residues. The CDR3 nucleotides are TGTGCCAGCAGTGGCACGCGAACGGGAGAGCAGTACTTC. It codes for CASSGTRTGEQYF.

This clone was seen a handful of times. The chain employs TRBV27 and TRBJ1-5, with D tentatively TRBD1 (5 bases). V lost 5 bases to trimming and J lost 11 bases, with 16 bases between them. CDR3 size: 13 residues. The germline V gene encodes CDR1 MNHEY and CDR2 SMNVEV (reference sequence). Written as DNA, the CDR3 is TGTGCCAGCAGTCCAAGGGAGCTGGGGGCCCAGCATTTT. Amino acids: CASSPRELGAQHF.

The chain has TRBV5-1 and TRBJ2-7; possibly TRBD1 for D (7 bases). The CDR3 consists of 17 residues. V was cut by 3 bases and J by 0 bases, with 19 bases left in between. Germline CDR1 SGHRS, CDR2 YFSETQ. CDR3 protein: CASSSRRDSLSSYEQYF. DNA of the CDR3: TGCGCCAGCAGCTCCAGGAGGGACAGCCTGAGCTCCTACGAGCAGTACTTC.

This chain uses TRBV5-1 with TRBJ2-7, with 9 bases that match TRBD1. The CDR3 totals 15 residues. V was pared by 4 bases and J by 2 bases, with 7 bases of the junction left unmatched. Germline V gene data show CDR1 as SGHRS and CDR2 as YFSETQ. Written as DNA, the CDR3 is TGCGCCAGCAGCGAAGGGACAGGGATGACCTACGAGCAGTACTTC. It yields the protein CASSEGTGMTYEQYF.